This section outlines one T cell receptor beta chain sequence together with its context. The data belong to a study of blood T cell repertoires in COVID-19. Study-level information: The cDNA or gDNA used as material had been derived from T cells, B-cell-depleted T cells, or PBMCs.

The table came from immunoSEQ multiplex PCR; TCRdb's copy has only in-frame clones and leaves some out. The repertoire includes roughly 350,000 clones, 88% of them detected once, and about 6.7% sits in the top ten. Looked up from germline, CDR1 is SGHTA and CDR2 is FQGNSA. This CDR3 contains 15 residues. The trim removed 4 bases at V and 9 bases at J, leaving 8 bases unmatched. The sequence derives from a woman in her 70s with COVID-19, enrolled during active disease. The chain links TRBV7-2 to TRBJ2-3; the match to TRBD2 covers 12 bases. The specimen sequenced was peripheral blood. CDR3 amino acids: CASSSLAGGPYTQYF. The CDR3 nucleotides are TGTGCCAGCAGCTCTCTAGCGGGGGGGCCATACACGCAGTATTTT.